The rows below give T cell receptor beta chains drawn from one sample of a study of regulatory T cells in long-lasting Graves disease. TCRdb re-called the multiplex PCR reads through MiXCR, storing one row per CDR3 protein. The sample lists approximately 440,000 distinct CDR3 sequences; about 25% were seen once. This specimen was peripheral blood mononuclear cells (PBMCs), taken when the disease was refractory, from a patient treated with antithyroid drugs. Receptors were obtained from a female donor with Graves disease. Both conserved end residues are part of each CDR3. The order of the fields is D gene, clone size, V gene, J gene, CDR3 protein, CDR3 DNA. The D gene is left open where the match is weak. Clone size is not always given. Where it is, it says once, few, many or a class for expanded clones.

TRBD1	.	TRBV7-9	TRBJ1-6	CASSSGQYNSPLHF	TGTGCCAGCAGCTCGGGACAGTATAATTCACCCCTCCACTTT
TRBD2	.	TRBV19	TRBJ2-2	CASFSLLAGVRTGELFF	TGTGCCAGTTTCTCCCTCTTGGCGGGAGTTCGCACCGGGGAGCTGTTTTTT
.	.	TRBV3-1	TRBJ2-7	CASSQRTGEQYF	TGTGCCAGCAGCCAAAGGACGGGAGAGCAGTACTTC
TRBD2	few	TRBV20-1	TRBJ2-2	CSARSLAGDAGELFF	TGCAGTGCTAGAAGTCTAGCGGGAGACGCCGGGGAGCTGTTTTTT
.	many	TRBV19	TRBJ1-1	CASRTGMGTEAFF	TGTGCCAGTAGAACAGGGATGGGCACTGAAGCTTTCTTT
TRBD1	many	TRBV6-1	TRBJ1-2	CASSDGQGNGYTF	TGTGCCAGCAGTGACGGACAGGGAAATGGCTACACCTTC
TRBD1	many	TRBV12-3/TRBV12-4	TRBJ1-5	CASSPGTGGLSPQHF	TGTGCCAGCAGTCCAGGGACAGGGGGTCTTTCGCCCCAGCATTTT
.	.	TRBV3-1	TRBJ1-5	CASSQGFTGQPQHF	TGTGCCAGCAGCCAAGGCTTTACCGGTCAGCCCCAGCATTTT
.	many	TRBV7-9	TRBJ1-5	CASSSPFGTQPQHF	TGTGCCAGCAGCTCTCCCTTCGGCACCCAGCCCCAGCATTTT
.	many	TRBV7-9	TRBJ1-1	CASSKQPNTEAFF	TGTGCCAGCAGCAAACAGCCGAACACTGAAGCTTTCTTT
.	.	TRBV2	TRBJ1-5	CASSEGRTASNQPQHF	TGTGCCAGCAGTGAGGGTAGGACAGCCAGCAATCAGCCCCAGCATTTT
TRBD2	.	TRBV7-2	TRBJ2-5	CASSLGRLAALQETQYF	TGTGCCAGCAGCTTAGGGAGACTAGCGGCCCTCCAAGAGACCCAGTACTTC
.	.	TRBV7-2	TRBJ1-5	CASSLEQGYNQPQHF	TGTGCCAGCAGCTTAGAACAGGGCTACAATCAGCCCCAGCATTTT
TRBD1	many	TRBV11-2	TRBJ1-2	CASSLETGKYGYTF	TGTGCCAGCAGCTTAGAGACAGGGAAATATGGCTACACCTTC
.	many	TRBV28	TRBJ1-2	CASIPGGVPTNYGYTF	TGTGCCAGCATCCCCGGTGGGGTACCAACTAACTATGGCTACACCTTC
.	.	TRBV20-1	TRBJ1-5	CSARDLTANQPQHF	TGCAGTGCTAGAGATTTGACAGCCAATCAGCCCCAGCATTTT
.	.	TRBV12-3/TRBV12-4	TRBJ2-2	CASNQGGGTGELFF	TGTGCCAGCAATCAGGGGGGCGGCACCGGGGAGCTGTTTTTT
.	.	TRBV5-5	TRBJ2-7	CASSLVPSSGEQYF	TGTGCCAGCAGCTTGGTACCCTCCTCCGGCGAGCAGTACTTC
.	many	TRBV2	TRBJ1-5	CASSDFGGAQPQHF	TGTGCCAGCAGTGACTTCGGGGGAGCTCAGCCCCAGCATTTT
TRBD2	.	TRBV7-9	TRBJ2-5	CASSKLTPGTSGTFIRETQYF	TGTGCCAGCAGCAAGTTGACGCCGGGGACTAGCGGGACCTTCATCCGAGAGACCCAGTACTTC
.	many	TRBV27	TRBJ1-6	CASSLSLGEYNSPLHF	TGTGCCAGCAGTCTCTCGTTAGGGGAATATAATTCACCCCTCCACTTT
TRBD1	.	TRBV15	TRBJ1-5	CATSRVRDRGNQPQHF	TGTGCCACCAGCAGGGTCCGGGACAGGGGAAATCAGCCCCAGCATTTT
TRBD1	.	TRBV20-1	TRBJ1-2	CSISGGNYGYTF	TGCAGTATATCAGGGGGAAACTATGGCTACACCTTC
TRBD2	.	TRBV6-2/TRBV6-3	TRBJ2-7	CASSYQGLAGVCEQYF	TGTGCCAGCAGTTACCAGGGGCTAGCGGGAGTCTGCGAGCAGTACTTC
.	.	TRBV3-1	TRBJ1-4	CASSQGDKGNEKLLF	TGTGCCAGCAGCCAAGGGGACAAAGGGAATGAAAAACTGCTTTTT
.	.	TRBV2	TRBJ1-1	CASSWGRHTEAFF	TGTGCCAGCAGCTGGGGACGGCACACTGAAGCTTTCTTT
.	.	TRBV7-2	TRBJ1-6	CASSLGWGNSPLHF	TGTGCCAGCAGCTTAGGATGGGGTAATTCACCCCTCCACTTT
.	few	TRBV9	TRBJ1-1	CASSVGVVGNTEAFF	TGTGCCAGCAGCGTAGGGGTTGTTGGAAACACTGAAGCTTTCTTT
.	.	TRBV7-2	TRBJ1-1	CASSPRPDNTEAFF	TGTGCCAGCAGCCCACGCCCAGATAACACTGAAGCTTTCTTT
TRBD2	few	TRBV20-1	TRBJ2-7	CSARTSGDYEQYF	TGCAGTGCTAGGACTAGCGGGGATTACGAGCAGTACTTC
.	few	TRBV19	TRBJ1-1	CASTIYVGGTEAFF	TGTGCCAGTACTATTTACGTAGGCGGGACTGAAGCTTTCTTT
.	few	TRBV24-1	TRBJ1-2	CATSDPSMGYTF	TGTGCCACCAGTGATCCTTCAATGGGCTACACCTTC
.	few	TRBV19	TRBJ2-7	CASSIVARGGAYEQYF	TGTGCCAGTAGTATAGTAGCCCGCGGCGGGGCCTACGAGCAGTACTTC
.	.	TRBV7-2	TRBJ1-1	CASSLGIWATEAFF	TGTGCCAGCAGCTTAGGAATATGGGCCACTGAAGCTTTCTTT
TRBD2	many	TRBV19	TRBJ2-5	CASRLAGVETQYF	TGTGCCAGTAGGCTAGCGGGAGTTGAGACCCAGTACTTC
.	many	TRBV3-1	TRBJ1-1	CASSQEQGEAFF	TGTGCCAGCAGCCAAGAACAGGGTGAAGCTTTCTTT
.	many	TRBV30	TRBJ2-7	CAWKSRSYEQYF	TGTGCCTGGAAAAGCCGATCCTACGAGCAGTACTTC
.	few	TRBV10-3	TRBJ2-1	CAISQGGNEQFF	TGTGCCATCAGCCAGGGGGGCAATGAGCAGTTCTTC